The entry below gives a single T cell receptor (beta chain) sequence along with its context. What it binds is not known. The repertoire was sequenced with immunoSEQ multiplex PCR; TCRdb's copy has only in-frame clones and lacks some. The sample lists some 96,000 clones; over 80% were seen once. Exposure to brentuximab vedotin varied, and each patient had relapsed following autologous stem cell transplantation. This entry comes from a study of PD-1 blockade in classical Hodgkin lymphoma. V gave up 1 base and J gave up 4 bases; unmatched junction bases: 4. The CDR3 totals 16 residues. Germline V CDR1 and CDR2: LGHNA, YSLEER. General study results and limits: Those achieving complete response showed baseline diversity like newly diagnosed patients. The origin of the repertoire differences remains undefined, with disease activity or prior therapy as possible causes. CD4+ TCR diversity rose significantly by C4D1, and CD8+ TCR diversity did not.

The receptor comes from a human donor with classical Hodgkin lymphoma. The chain is built from TRBV4-3 and TRBJ2-7, with 13 bases that match TRBD2. Sequencing was performed on peripheral blood mononuclear cells (PBMCs), taken at baseline. The CDR3 DNA is TGCGCCAGCAGCCAAGGACTAGCGGGAGGTCGGTACGAGCAGTACTTC. Translated: CASSQGLAGGRYEQYF.